This TCR beta chain was recorded in a study of CXCR3-negative and CXCR3-positive naive CD8 T cells. CDR1 is SEHNR, CDR2 FQNEAQ, per germline (reference sequence). This CDR3 comprises 15 residues. 5' RACE with UMI labels generated the TRB cDNA libraries. From its re-call of the 5' RACE reads, TCRdb lists each CDR3 protein once, without DNA. The sample yields 20,000 to 25,000 distinct CDR3 sequences, of which the top ten take up roughly 20%. The source is a human donor in good health. Some clones in this sample may be carry-over from other donors' samples. This sequence joins TRBV7-9 and TRBJ2-7; the TCRdb call, TRBD2, lacks DNA for checking. The sequenced sample consisted of memory CD8+ T cells from blood. CDR3 protein: CASSPRTSGTYEQYF. Drawing the rest from reference TRBV7-9 and TRBJ2-7, the complete variable domain is DTGVSQNPRHKITKRGQNVTFRCDPISEHNRLYWYRQTLGQGPEFLTYFQNEAQLEKSRLLSDRFSAERPKGSFSTLEIQRTEQGDSAMYLCASSPRTSGTYEQYFGPGTRLTVT.